The rows below give T cell receptor beta chains drawn from one sample of a study of early T cells in non-severe SARS-CoV-2 infection. Via MiXCR, TCRdb re-called the 5' RACE reads, giving one row per CDR3 protein. The sample contains 50,000 to 60,000 distinct CDR3 sequences, 8% to 13% of which appear only once. The specimen sequenced was whole blood. The receptors stem from an adult who was a healthcare worker with PCR-confirmed SARS-CoV-2 infection or an uninfected control (not recorded which). CDR3s include the opening cysteine and the closing phenylalanine or tryptophan. D genes are given only for firm matches. Clone size appears in some rows only: once, few, many, or a class for an expanded clone.

CDR3nt,CDR3aa,j_gene,len,abundance,v_gene,d_gene
TGTGCCACCAGCAGAGGGACAGGGGCCACAGATACGCAGTATTTT,CATSRGTGATDTQYF,TRBJ2-3,15,many,TRBV15,TRBD1
TGTGCCAGCAGCTGGGGGACAGACGGCTACACCTTC,CASSWGTDGYTF,TRBJ1-2,12,many,TRBV5-5,TRBD1
TGTGCCAGCAGTGATAGGACGGATGAAGCTTTCTTT,CASSDRTDEAFF,TRBJ1-1,12,many,TRBV6-1,.
TGTGCCAGCAGTTTGTCAGGCGAGCAGTACTTC,CASSLSGEQYF,TRBJ2-7,11,many,TRBV27,.
TGCAGTGCTAACGGGGGGGATGGGAAGACCCAGTACTTC,CSANGGDGKTQYF,TRBJ2-5,13,many,TRBV20-1,TRBD2
TGTGCCAGCAGTTACCCCCGGGACGGCTATCAGCCCCAGCATTTT,CASSYPRDGYQPQHF,TRBJ1-5,15,many,TRBV6-6,.
TGCAGCGTGAGTAGCGCCCCTGAGCAGTTCTTC,CSVSSAPEQFF,TRBJ2-1,11,few,TRBV29-1,.
TGTGCCAGCAGCCACCCATGGGCGCACTCTGGGGCCAACGTCCTGACTTTC,CASSHPWAHSGANVLTF,TRBJ2-6,17,many,TRBV9,.
TGCGCCAGCAGCTCTGGGAGACGGGCCCTTTCCTACGAGCAGTACTTC,CASSSGRRALSYEQYF,TRBJ2-7,16,.,TRBV5-1,.
TGTGCCAGCAGCCAAGAGATCGGGTCTGGGGCCAACGTCCTGACTTTC,CASSQEIGSGANVLTF,TRBJ2-6,16,few,TRBV4-2,.
TGTGCCAGCAGTTCCGGGACATTCACAGATACGCAGTATTTT,CASSSGTFTDTQYF,TRBJ2-3,14,many,TRBV27,.
TGTGCCAGCAGCCCAAAAATGGGGGGGCGGGACACTGAAGCTTTCTTT,CASSPKMGGRDTEAFF,TRBJ1-1,16,large,TRBV7-8,.
TGTGCCAGCAAGAGTCTAGCGGGAGCTCGGCGGGTCGGGGAGCTGTTTTTT,CASKSLAGARRVGELFF,TRBJ2-2,17,few,TRBV6-5,TRBD2
TGTGCCAGCAGCTTAGAAGGGGGCTCCAAGAGAACCCAGTACTTC,CASSLEGGSKRTQYF,TRBJ2-5,15,.,TRBV7-6,TRBD1
TGTGCCAGCAGGAGGACAGGGTCAAATGAAAAACTGTTTTTT,CASRRTGSNEKLFF,TRBJ1-4,14,many,TRBV27,TRBD1
TGTGCCAGCAGACATCTAGTTTCCAATGAGCAGTTCTTC,CASRHLVSNEQFF,TRBJ2-1,13,few,TRBV28,.
TGTGCCAGCAGTTACTCGGTCGGTGGACGGACCTGGGACGGCTACACCTTC,CASSYSVGGRTWDGYTF,TRBJ1-2,17,.,TRBV6-2/TRBV6-3,.
TGTGCCAGCAGCAATAGCGGGAGCAGCGAGCAGTACTTC,CASSNSGSSEQYF,TRBJ2-7,13,few,TRBV7-2,TRBD2
TGTGCCAGCAGCTTTGCCGGAACTAACTATGGCTACACCTTC,CASSFAGTNYGYTF,TRBJ1-2,14,few,TRBV7-9,.
TGCAGTGCTAGTGGCGGGAACTATGGCTACACCTTC,CSASGGNYGYTF,TRBJ1-2,12,.,TRBV20-1,.
TGTGCCAGCAGCTTCCTTGGCTCCCAGAACTACAATGAGCAGTTCTTC,CASSFLGSQNYNEQFF,TRBJ2-1,16,few,TRBV5-6,.
TGTGCCAGCTCACCAAGGGGAGGGGTGAACACTGAAGCTTTCTTT,CASSPRGGVNTEAFF,TRBJ1-1,15,few,TRBV18,.
TGCGCCAGCAGCATCCAGACAGGGAGCGCCGGGGAGCTGTTTTTT,CASSIQTGSAGELFF,TRBJ2-2,15,.,TRBV5-1,TRBD1
TGCGCCAGCAGCTTGAATGCTGAAGAGACCCAGTACTTC,CASSLNAEETQYF,TRBJ2-5,13,few,TRBV5-1,.
TGTGCCAGCAGTGAAGCGTCGGTGGCAAGTTTAGCCAAAAACATTCAGTACTTC,CASSEASVASLAKNIQYF,TRBJ2-4,18,few,TRBV2,.
TGTGCCAGCAGCTTAGCGGAGGGGCTGAACACCGGGGAGCTGTTTTTT,CASSLAEGLNTGELFF,TRBJ2-2,16,many,TRBV7-6,.
TGTGCCAGCAGTTACCTAGCGGGGGGGGGTTACGAGCAGTACTTC,CASSYLAGGGYEQYF,TRBJ2-7,15,.,TRBV6-6,TRBD2
TGTGCCAGCAGCGCAGGACAGTTTGGCTACACCTTC,CASSAGQFGYTF,TRBJ1-2,12,many,TRBV9,.
TGTGCCATCAGTGGGACAGCATTGGTCCGGAGCGGAGGGAGGATCGGGGAGCTGTTTTTT,CAISGTALVRSGGRIGELFF,TRBJ2-2,20,many,TRBV10-3,.
TGTGCCATCAGTTTCTTAGCGGGGGGCGGGCAGTATTTT,CAISFLAGGGQYF,TRBJ2-3,13,few,TRBV10-3,TRBD2
TGTGCCAGCAGCCTTAGGGACACTGAAGCTTTCTTT,CASSLRDTEAFF,TRBJ1-1,12,many,TRBV7-2,.
TGTGCCAGCAGCCCGGGGGGGCCCTACGAGCAGTACTTC,CASSPGGPYEQYF,TRBJ2-7,13,many,TRBV11-3,TRBD2
TGTGCCAGCAGCAAACTAGCGGGGGCGGCAGATACGCAGTATTTT,CASSKLAGAADTQYF,TRBJ2-3,15,many,TRBV7-9,TRBD2
TGTGCCAGCAGTGAATTGTCCGTGGGACTCGCCAACGTCCTGACTTTC,CASSELSVGLANVLTF,TRBJ2-6,16,.,TRBV6-1,.
TGTGCCAGCAGTTTATTGAAGGGGTATGGCTACACCTTC,CASSLLKGYGYTF,TRBJ1-2,13,few,TRBV12-3/TRBV12-4,.
TGTGCCAGCAGCCACGTTGGTCGTCCTGAAGCTTTCTTT,CASSHVGRPEAFF,TRBJ1-1,13,.,TRBV7-9,.
TGTGCCAGCAGCTTAACTCCCAGTGCGAACACCGGGGAGCTGTTTTTT,CASSLTPSANTGELFF,TRBJ2-2,16,few,TRBV7-3,.
TGCAGTGCTAGCACAGGGGTGGCCAAAAACATTCAGTACTTC,CSASTGVAKNIQYF,TRBJ2-4,14,.,TRBV20-1,TRBD1
TGTGCCAGCAGCTTAAGTGGGGGCAAGGAAAAACTGTTTTTT,CASSLSGGKEKLFF,TRBJ1-4,14,few,TRBV7-9,.
TGTGCCATCAGAAGGGACTTATCTCAGCCCCAGCATTTT,CAIRRDLSQPQHF,TRBJ1-5,13,many,TRBV10-3,.
TGCAGTGCCTCGGACAGGGGAAAGGAAAAACTGTTTTTT,CSASDRGKEKLFF,TRBJ1-4,13,few,TRBV20-1,TRBD1
TGTGCCAGTAGTATACCAACTCTAGATTACAATGAGCAGTTCTTC,CASSIPTLDYNEQFF,TRBJ2-1,15,.,TRBV19,.
TGTGCCAGCAGCTTTTCGGGACTAGAAGCCGGGGAGCTGTTTTTT,CASSFSGLEAGELFF,TRBJ2-2,15,many,TRBV5-6,TRBD2
TGCGCCAGCAGCCAAGAACAGACCCTAGGCATTCAGTACTTC,CASSQEQTLGIQYF,TRBJ2-4,14,many,TRBV4-3,.
TGTGCCAGCAGCTTGGGGCCGCTGATGCTCGCCTTC,CASSLGPLMLAF,TRBJ1-2,12,few,TRBV7-9,.
TGTGCCAGCAGATTAAACAGGGGTGGTGAAGCTTTCTTT,CASRLNRGGEAFF,TRBJ1-1,13,many,TRBV12-3/TRBV12-4,TRBD1
TGTGCCGGGTCGGGGAGGGGCCGCGAAGCTTTCTTT,CAGSGRGREAFF,TRBJ1-1,12,many,TRBV2,.
TGCAGTGCTACCTTACTAGCGGGGGACACAGATACGCAGTATTTT,CSATLLAGDTDTQYF,TRBJ2-3,15,.,TRBV20-1,TRBD2
TGTGCCAGCACCCCGACATTCAGGCAGCCCCAGCATTTT,CASTPTFRQPQHF,TRBJ1-5,13,many,TRBV2,.
TGTGCCAGCAGTTACGACCCCCGGGGCAATTACAATGAGCAGTTCTTC,CASSYDPRGNYNEQFF,TRBJ2-1,16,.,TRBV6-2/TRBV6-3,.
TGCGCCAGCAGGCCCCTAGCGGTGTCCTACAATGAGCAGTTCTTC,CASRPLAVSYNEQFF,TRBJ2-1,15,many,TRBV5-1,TRBD2
TGTGCCAGCAGCAAACATGGGACAGGAGCTTACCAAGAGACCCAGTACTTC,CASSKHGTGAYQETQYF,TRBJ2-5,17,.,TRBV21-1,.
TGTGCCAGCAGCGCCGGGCCGACGGAGGGCGAGCAGTACTTC,CASSAGPTEGEQYF,TRBJ2-7,14,few,TRBV5-4,.
TGTGCCAGCCCTGGAGCGGGAGGGGCCAACGTCCTGACTTTC,CASPGAGGANVLTF,TRBJ2-6,14,.,TRBV7-9,TRBD2